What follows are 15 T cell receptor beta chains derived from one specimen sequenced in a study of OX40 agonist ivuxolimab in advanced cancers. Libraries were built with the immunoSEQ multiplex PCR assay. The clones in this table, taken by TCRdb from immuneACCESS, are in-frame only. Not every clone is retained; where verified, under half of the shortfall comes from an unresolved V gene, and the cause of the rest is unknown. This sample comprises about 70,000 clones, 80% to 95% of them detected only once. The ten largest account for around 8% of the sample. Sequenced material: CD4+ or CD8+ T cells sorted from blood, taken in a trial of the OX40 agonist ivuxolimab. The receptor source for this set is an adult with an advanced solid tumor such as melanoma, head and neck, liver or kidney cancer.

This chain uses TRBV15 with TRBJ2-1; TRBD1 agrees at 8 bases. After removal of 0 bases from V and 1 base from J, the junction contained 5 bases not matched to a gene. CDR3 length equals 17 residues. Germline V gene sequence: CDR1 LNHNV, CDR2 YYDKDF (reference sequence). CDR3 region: CATSRDPRTGSYNEQFF. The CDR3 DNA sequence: TGTGCCACCAGCAGAGATCCCCGGACAGGGTCCTACAATGAGCAGTTCTTC.

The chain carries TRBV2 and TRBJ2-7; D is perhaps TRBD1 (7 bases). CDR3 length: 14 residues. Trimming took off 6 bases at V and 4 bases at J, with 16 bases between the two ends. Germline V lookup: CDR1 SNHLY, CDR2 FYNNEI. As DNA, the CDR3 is TGTGCCAGCAGGGAGGGACAGTTACGTTACGAGCAGTACTTC. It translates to CASREGQLRYEQYF. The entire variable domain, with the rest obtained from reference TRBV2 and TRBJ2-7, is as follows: EPEVTQTPSHQVTQMGQEVILRCVPISNHLYFYWYRQILGQKVEFLVSFYNNEISEKSEIFDDQFSVERPDGSNFTLKIRSTKLEDSAMYFCASREGQLRYEQYFGPGTRLTVT.

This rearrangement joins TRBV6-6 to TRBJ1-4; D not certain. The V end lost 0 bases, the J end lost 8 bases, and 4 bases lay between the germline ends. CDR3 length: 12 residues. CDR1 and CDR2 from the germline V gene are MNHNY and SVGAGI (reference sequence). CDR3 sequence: CASSYSVEKLFF. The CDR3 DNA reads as TGTGCCAGCAGTTACTCGGTAGAAAAACTGTTTTTT.

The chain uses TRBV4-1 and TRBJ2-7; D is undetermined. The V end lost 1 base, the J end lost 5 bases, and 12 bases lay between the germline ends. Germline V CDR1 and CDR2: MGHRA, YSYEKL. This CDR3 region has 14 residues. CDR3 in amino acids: CASSQVAPVDEQYF. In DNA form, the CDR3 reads TGCGCCAGCAGCCAAGTCGCCCCCGTTGACGAGCAGTACTTC.

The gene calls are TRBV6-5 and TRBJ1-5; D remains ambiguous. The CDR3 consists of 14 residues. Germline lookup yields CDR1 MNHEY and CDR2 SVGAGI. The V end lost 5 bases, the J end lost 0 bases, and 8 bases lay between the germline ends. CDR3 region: CASSPFSSNQPQHF. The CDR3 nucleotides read TGTGCCAGCAGTCCCTTTTCTAGCAATCAGCCCCAGCATTTT.

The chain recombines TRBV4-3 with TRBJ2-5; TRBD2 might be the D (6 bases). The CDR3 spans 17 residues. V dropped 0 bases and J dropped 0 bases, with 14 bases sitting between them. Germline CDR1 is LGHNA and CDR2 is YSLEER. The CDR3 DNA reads TGCGCCAGCAGCCAAGAAGGAGGGGAGGCGGACCAAGAGACCCAGTACTTC. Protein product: CASSQEGGEADQETQYF.

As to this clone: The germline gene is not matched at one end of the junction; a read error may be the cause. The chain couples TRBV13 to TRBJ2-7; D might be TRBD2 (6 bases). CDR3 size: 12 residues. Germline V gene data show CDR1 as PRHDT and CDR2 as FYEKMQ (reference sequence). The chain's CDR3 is CASSSNEAGRHF. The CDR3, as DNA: TGTGCCAGCAGCTCAAACGAGGCGGGGCGCCACTTC.

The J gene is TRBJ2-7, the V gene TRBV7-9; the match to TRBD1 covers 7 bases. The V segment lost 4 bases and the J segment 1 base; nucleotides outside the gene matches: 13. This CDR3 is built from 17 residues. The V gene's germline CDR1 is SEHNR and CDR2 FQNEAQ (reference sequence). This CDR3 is CASSSTGTVFPSYEQYF. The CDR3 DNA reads TGTGCCAGCAGCTCTACCGGGACAGTTTTCCCTTCCTACGAGCAGTACTTC.

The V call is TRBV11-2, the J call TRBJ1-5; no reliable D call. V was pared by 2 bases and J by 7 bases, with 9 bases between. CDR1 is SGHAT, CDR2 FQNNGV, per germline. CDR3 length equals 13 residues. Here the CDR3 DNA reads TGTGCCAGCAGCTTATGGGTCGGACAGCCCCAGCATTTT. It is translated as CASSLWVGQPQHF. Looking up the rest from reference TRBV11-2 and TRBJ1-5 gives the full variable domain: EAGVAQSPRYKIIEKRQSVAFWCNPISGHATLYWYQQILGQGPKLLIQFQNNGVVDDSQLPKDRFSAERLKGVDSTLKIQPAKLEDSAVYLCASSLWVGQPQHFGDGTRLSIL.

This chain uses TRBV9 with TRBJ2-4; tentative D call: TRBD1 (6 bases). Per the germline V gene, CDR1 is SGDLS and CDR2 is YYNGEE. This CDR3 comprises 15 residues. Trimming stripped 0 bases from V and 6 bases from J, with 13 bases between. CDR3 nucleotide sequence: TGTGCCAGCAGCGTAGGGACCGGGACAACAAACATTCAGTACTTC. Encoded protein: CASSVGTGTTNIQYF.

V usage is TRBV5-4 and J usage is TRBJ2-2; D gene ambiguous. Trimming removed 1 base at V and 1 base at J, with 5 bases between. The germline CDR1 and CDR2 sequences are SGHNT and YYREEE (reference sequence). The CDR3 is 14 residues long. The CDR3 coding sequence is TGTGCCAGCAGCTTGCGAGAGAACACCGGGGAGCTGTTTTTT. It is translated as CASSLRENTGELFF.

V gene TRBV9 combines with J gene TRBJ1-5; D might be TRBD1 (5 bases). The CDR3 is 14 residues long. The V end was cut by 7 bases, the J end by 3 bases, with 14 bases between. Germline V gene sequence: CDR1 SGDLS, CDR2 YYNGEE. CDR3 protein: CASAGRGANQPQHF. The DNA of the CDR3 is TGTGCCAGCGCCGGGCGGGGCGCCAATCAGCCCCAGCATTTT.

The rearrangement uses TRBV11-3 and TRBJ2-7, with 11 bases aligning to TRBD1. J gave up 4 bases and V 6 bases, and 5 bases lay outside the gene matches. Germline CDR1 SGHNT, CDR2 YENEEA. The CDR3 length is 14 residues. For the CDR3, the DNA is TGTGCCAGCAGTTACGGGACAGGGGGTTACGAGCAGTACTTC. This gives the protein CASSYGTGGYEQYF.

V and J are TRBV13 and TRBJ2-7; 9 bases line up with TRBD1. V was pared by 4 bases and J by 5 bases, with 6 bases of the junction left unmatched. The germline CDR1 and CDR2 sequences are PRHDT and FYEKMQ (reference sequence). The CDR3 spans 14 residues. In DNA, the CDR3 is TGTGCCAGCAGCTACGGGACAGGGAAGGACGAGCAGTACTTC. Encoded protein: CASSYGTGKDEQYF. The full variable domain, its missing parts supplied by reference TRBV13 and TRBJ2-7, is AAGVIQSPRHLIKEKRETATLKCYPIPRHDTVYWYQQGPGQDPQFLISFYEKMQSDKGSIPDRFSAQQFSDYHSELNMSSLELGDSALYFCASSYGTGKDEQYFGPGTRLTVT.

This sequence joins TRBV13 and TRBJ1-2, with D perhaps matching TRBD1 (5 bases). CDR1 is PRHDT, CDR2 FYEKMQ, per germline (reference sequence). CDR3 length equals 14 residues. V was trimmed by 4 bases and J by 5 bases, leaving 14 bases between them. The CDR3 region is CASSYQGNLYGYTF. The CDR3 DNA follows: TGTGCCAGCAGCTATCAGGGAAACCTATATGGCTACACCTTC.